Following are 12 T cell receptor beta chains from one sample sequenced in a study of T cell changes during pregnancy in multiple sclerosis. Repertoires were generated with immunoSEQ multiplex PCR, while TCRdb's copy carries only in-frame clones and drops some. The top ten hold about 3.5% of the sample, which has tens of thousands of clones, about 88% seen once. The input for sequencing was peripheral blood, taken before pregnancy. Receptors originate from a female donor with multiple sclerosis, enrolled in a pregnancy study.

This chain uses TRBV19 with TRBJ2-7, with TRBD1 matching over 9 bases. Germline values: CDR1 LNHDA, CDR2 SQIVND (reference sequence). This CDR3 has 15 residues. V dropped 7 bases and J dropped 6; count of bases not matched to a gene: 13. The CDR3 here is CASTSRGQGFGEQYF. Written as DNA, the CDR3 is TGTGCCAGTACCTCGCGGGGACAGGGTTTTGGCGAGCAGTACTTC.

V is TRBV7-9 and J is TRBJ1-2; tentatively, D is TRBD1 (6 bases). The CDR3 totals 14 residues. CDR1 is SEHNR, CDR2 FQNEAQ, per germline (reference sequence). Trimming took 2 bases from V and 0 from J, leaving 7 bases between them. As DNA, the CDR3 is TGTGCCAGCAGCTTATCAGGGGCTAACTATGGCTACACCTTC. It translates to CASSLSGANYGYTF.

V gene TRBV6-5 combines with J gene TRBJ2-5; TRBD2 aligns across 7 bases. The V and J ends lost 7 bases and 2 bases, in that order; junction bases with no gene match: 10. Germline CDR1 MNHEY, CDR2 SVGAGI. The CDR3 contains 15 residues. CDR3 nucleotide sequence: TGTGCCAGCACCCACACAGCGGGACGGCAAGAGACCCAGTACTTC. It specifies CASTHTAGRQETQYF.

The J gene is TRBJ2-1, the V gene TRBV29-1; D is unclear. Germline V CDR1 and CDR2: SQVTM, ANQGSEA. V gave up 3 bases and J gave up 3 bases, with 3 bases separating them. The CDR3 runs 11 residues. The CDR3 region is CSVDVYNEQFF. The CDR3 coding sequence is TGCAGCGTTGACGTCTACAATGAGCAGTTCTTC.

The chain has TRBV19 and TRBJ1-3; D is unclear. V lost 1 base, J lost 0 bases, and 10 bases lay in between. Germline CDR1 LNHDA, CDR2 SQIVND (reference sequence). This CDR3 comprises 16 residues. CDR3: CASSIGTLSSGNTIYF. CDR3 DNA: TGTGCCAGTAGTATAGGTACGCTGAGCTCTGGAAACACCATATATTTT.

This chain connects TRBV11-2 to TRBJ2-4; tentatively, D is TRBD1 (6 bases). The germline gives CDR1 SGHAT, CDR2 FQNNGV. There are 14 residues in the CDR3. The V gene lost 5 bases and the J gene lost 6 bases, with 14 bases spanning the gap. CDR3 in amino acids: CASSVGRGVNIQYF. In nucleotides, the CDR3 is TGTGCCAGCAGCGTGGGCAGGGGCGTAAACATTCAGTACTTC. Full variable domain (rest looked up from reference TRBV11-2 and TRBJ2-4): EAGVAQSPRYKIIEKRQSVAFWCNPISGHATLYWYQQILGQGPKLLIQFQNNGVVDDSQLPKDRFSAERLKGVDSTLKIQPAKLEDSAVYLCASSVGRGVNIQYFGAGTRLSVL.

This sequence joins TRBV18 and TRBJ2-5, with D uncertain. V gave up 0 bases and J gave up 4 bases, with 9 bases separating them. Per germline, CDR1 KGHSH and CDR2 LQKENI. The CDR3 loop spans 14 amino acids. In DNA form, the CDR3 reads TGTGCCAGCTCACCACCGTCCCCCCGAGAGACCCAGTACTTC. Translation gives CASSPPSPRETQYF.

A single count supports this clone. CDR3: CASGLALLSRGAEAFF. The CDR3 DNA reads as TGTGCTAGTGGTTTGGCTCTATTGTCAAGGGGCGCTGAAGCTTTCTTT. The chain uses TRBV12-5 and TRBJ1-1, with D tentatively TRBD1 (5 bases). The CDR3 consists of 16 residues. The V and J ends lost 1 base and 6 bases respectively, with 18 bases between them. Germline V CDR1 and CDR2: LGHNT, FRNRAP.

The chain combines TRBV2 with TRBJ1-5; 9 positions match TRBD1. The CDR3 contains 16 residues. V shed 3 bases, J shed 8 bases, and the junction held 11 bases outside the gene matches. CDR1 SNHLY and CDR2 FYNNEI come from the germline V gene. CDR3 nucleotide sequence: TGTGCCAGCAGTGATGGCTCGGGACAGGGCTATAAGCCCCAGCATTTT. It encodes CASSDGSGQGYKPQHF.

This clone has more than one count but fewer than ten. The genes are TRBV19 and TRBJ2-1; 7 bases fit TRBD2. This CDR3 is 10 amino acids long. V lost 9 bases and J lost 9; bases outside the gene matches: 2. The germline CDR1 and CDR2 sequences are LNHDA and SQIVND (reference sequence). CDR3 coding DNA: TGTGCCAGCGGCGGGGGTGAGCAGTTCTTC. It specifies CASGGGEQFF.

The gene calls are TRBV10-3 and TRBJ1-2; D not certain. Germline CDR1 and CDR2: ENHRY and SYGVKD. Trimming removed 2 bases from V and 6 bases from J, with 13 bases in between. This CDR3 contains 14 residues. CDR3 sequence (DNA): TGTGCCATCAGTGAGGAGCCAAAAAAGCATGGCTACACCTTC. Translated, it gives CAISEEPKKHGYTF.

The chain links TRBV19 to TRBJ1-2, with 8 bases that match TRBD1. The CDR3 is made up of 14 amino acids. With 5 bases clipped from V and 5 bases from J, the junction kept 7 bases outside the gene matches. The germline V gene encodes CDR1 LNHDA and CDR2 SQIVND (reference sequence). In DNA form, the CDR3 reads TGTGCCAGTAGTCAAATCACAGGGGGGTATGGCTACACCTTC. Residues: CASSQITGGYGYTF.